This TCR beta chain originates from a study of beta chain features in type 1 diabetes. Study context: Sorted cell examination encompassed 85 million to 130 million cells across all samples.

One heparinised blood draw averaging about 110 mL was given by each donor. This clone was counted a few times. Its antigen is still unknown. Since all of the isolated RNA was reverse transcribed, expressed TCRB transcripts were what got sequenced. This table comes from immunoSEQ multiplex PCR, and its TCRdb copy is limited to in-frame clones, with some not included. Counted here are fewer than 550,000 clones, roughly 11% occurring once; the ten biggest clones make up 0.045% to 0.06%. Deletions cut 5 bases from V and 4 bases from J, with 19 bases between. This CDR3 comprises 16 residues. Germline lookup yields CDR1 MDHEN and CDR2 SYDVKM. Overall study findings and caveats: Naive, central memory and Treg TCRB repertoires appeared more alike in patients than in healthy donors.

The specimen sequenced was naive CD4+ T cells from blood. The chain couples TRBV28 to TRBJ2-3, with a tentative D call TRBD2 (5 bases). The TCR sequence derives from a woman aged 18-35 years in good health. Written as DNA, the CDR3 is TGTGCCAGCAGTAAGCGACTAAGCTTGCCCCCAGATACGCAGTATTTT. Protein sequence: CASSKRLSLPPDTQYF. The full variable domain, with the rest looked up from reference TRBV28 and TRBJ2-3, is DVKVTQSSRYLVKRTGEKVFLECVQDMDHENMFWYRQDPGLGLRLIYFSYDVKMKEKGDIPEGYSVSREKKERFSLILESASTNQTSMYLCASSKRLSLPPDTQYFGPGTRLTVL.